The T cell receptor (beta chain) described here comes from a study of OX40 agonist ivuxolimab in advanced cancers. Whole-study context: Patients with prior anti-PD-1, anti-PD-L1 or anti-CTLA-4 therapy were eligible; about 41% had some.

Some clones are missing from TCRdb's copy, which holds only in-frame ones; the method was immunoSEQ multiplex PCR. The sample gives tens of thousands of clones, nearly 85% of which show up once; about 3.1% is in the top ten. Details on this clone: The antigen remains unidentified.

Points from the study as a whole: In the 0.1 to 3.0 mg/kg range, CD4+ and CD8+ blood T cells had expanded clonally by week 6.

The material was CD4+ or CD8+ T cells sorted from blood, obtained in a trial of the OX40 agonist ivuxolimab. This receptor was taken from an adult with an advanced solid tumor such as melanoma, head and neck, liver or kidney cancer.

The CDR3 DNA sequence: TGTGCCAGCAGCCAGGGAGGGTCCAGTGGCTACACCTTC. This encodes CASSQGGSSGYTF. The chain uses TRBV4-2 and TRBJ1-2; D not certain. Germline assignment: CDR1 LGHNA and CDR2 YNFKEQ. The V end lost 3 bases, the J end lost 7 bases, and 12 bases lay between the germline ends. There are 13 residues in the CDR3.